A single sample gave rise to the 10 T cell receptor beta chains below, sequenced in a study of human T cells and chemical hapten exposure. TCRdb reanalysed the RACE reads using MiXCR and keeps one entry per CDR3 protein. The repertoire holds some 350,000 distinct CDR3 sequences, more than 5% seen once, with about 6% in the top ten. Time point meaning: patch test 2, 6 weeks after DPC sensitization. Indicated treatment: therapeutic diphenylcyclopropenone sensitization with weekly scalp DPC. The sample here was whole blood, taken in connection with sensitization to the hapten diphenylcyclopropenone (DPC). The receptors originated from a woman aged 18-29 years with alopecia areata. Some clones in this sample may be carry-over from other donors' samples.

This clonotype was detected only a few times. V gene TRBV3-1 combines with J gene TRBJ2-3; 9 bases are a match to TRBD2. The junction had 14 bases not matched to a gene; V was cut back by 0 bases and J by 4 bases. This CDR3 contains 19 residues. CDR1 and CDR2 from the germline V gene are LGHDT and YNNKEL (reference sequence). DNA for the CDR3: TGTGCCAGCAGCCAAGATATCAAAAGAGCTAGCGGGGCCCCAGATACGCAGTATTTT. This encodes CASSQDIKRASGAPDTQYF.

The sample holds a few counts of this clonotype. The junction differs from germline at one of its ends, possibly a read error. The genes are TRBV6-2 or TRBV6-3 and TRBJ2-2; 7 nucleotides agree with TRBD2. CDR1 and CDR2 from the germline V gene are MNHEY and SVGEGT. The CDR3 consists of 17 residues. Here the CDR3 DNA reads TGTGCCAGCTCGCCAGATCGGGCGGGGGATCCCACCAGGGAGCTGTTTTTT. The encoded protein is CASSPDRAGDPTRELFF.

A few counts support this clonotype. This sequence joins TRBV10-3 and TRBJ2-7; TRBD1 might be the D (5 bases). This CDR3 has 13 amino acids. V lost 3 bases and J 7 bases, leaving 13 bases between the germline ends. Germline values: CDR1 ENHRY, CDR2 SYGVKD. The CDR3 DNA reads TGTGCCATCAGTGAAGGCCCTAACAGGGAGCAGTACTTC. It yields the protein CAISEGPNREQYF.

This clonotype has a count of ten or more. This chain connects TRBV4-2 to TRBJ1-1; D uncertain. V lost 0 bases and J lost 3, with 11 bases in between. The germline gives CDR1 LGHNA, CDR2 YNFKEQ. CDR3 size: 15 residues. This CDR3 reads CASSQDTGGYTEAFF. For the CDR3, the DNA is TGTGCCAGCAGCCAAGATACGGGAGGATACACTGAAGCTTTCTTT.

The V call is TRBV20-1, the J call TRBJ1-2, with 9 bases that match TRBD1. The CDR3 sequence is 16 residues long. The germline V gene encodes CDR1 DFQATT and CDR2 SNEGSKA (reference sequence). Trimming cost V 1 base and J 3 bases; bases outside gene matches: 9. CDR3 bases: TGCAGTGCTAGAGCGGTAGGCGGGACAGGGCACTATGGCTACACCTTC. Amino acid sequence: CSARAVGGTGHYGYTF.

This clonotype was detected only a few times. The V gene is TRBV20-1, the J gene TRBJ1-1, with 7 bases lining up with TRBD1. The trim removed 1 base at V and 1 base at J, leaving 9 bases unmatched. The CDR3 contains 16 residues. CDR1 and CDR2 from the germline V gene are DFQATT and SNEGSKA (reference sequence). The CDR3 spells CSARARDSHANTEAFF. The CDR3 bases are TGCAGTGCTAGAGCCAGGGACAGCCACGCGAACACTGAAGCTTTCTTT.

There are a few counts of this clonotype. This sequence joins TRBV3-1 and TRBJ2-1; possibly TRBD1 for D (5 bases). The CDR3 totals 15 residues. CDR1 is LGHDT, CDR2 YNNKEL, per germline (reference sequence). The V end was cut by 4 bases, the J end by 3 bases, with 13 bases between. The CDR3 reads CASSPIARDYNEQFF. The DNA for the CDR3 is TGTGCCAGCAGCCCTATAGCCAGGGACTACAATGAGCAGTTCTTC.

This clonotype has more than one count but fewer than ten. The V and J genes are TRBV12-5 and TRBJ2-2; 7 positions agree with TRBD2. With 0 bases clipped from V and 1 base from J, the junction kept 11 bases outside the gene matches. Germline V gives CDR1 LGHNT, CDR2 FRNRAP. The CDR3 contains 19 residues. Written as DNA, the CDR3 is TGTGCTAGTGGTTTGGTACAGCGGGGAATTAAACTGAACACCGGGGAGCTGTTTTTT. Protein product: CASGLVQRGIKLNTGELFF. Full variable domain (outside the CDR3, taken from reference TRBV12-5 and TRBJ2-2): DARVTQTPRHKVTEMGQEVTMRCQPILGHNTVFWYRQTMMQGLELLAYFRNRAPLDDSGMPKDRFSAEMPDATLATLKIQPSEPRDSAVYFCASGLVQRGIKLNTGELFFGEGSRLTVL.

There are a few counts of this clonotype. The chain joins TRBV7-9 to TRBJ2-5; no definite D call. Germline CDR1 is SEHNR and CDR2 is FQNEAQ (reference sequence). V dropped 3 bases and J dropped 0 bases, with 14 bases sitting between them. The CDR3 has 16 residues. CDR3 bases: TGTGCCAGCAGCTTGGGCCCGGACGGTAACCAAGAGACCCAGTACTTC. It encodes CASSLGPDGNQETQYF.

The chain uses TRBV4-3 and TRBJ2-7; 10 bases are a match to TRBD1. This CDR3 region has 18 residues. Germline V gene lookup returns CDR1 LGHNA and CDR2 YSLEER. Unmatched junction bases numbered 13, after V lost 2 bases and J lost 3 bases. Here the CDR3 DNA reads TGCGCCAGCAGCCAACGGTATCAGGGACAGGGGAGAGGCTACGAGCAGTACTTC. Protein sequence: CASSQRYQGQGRGYEQYF.